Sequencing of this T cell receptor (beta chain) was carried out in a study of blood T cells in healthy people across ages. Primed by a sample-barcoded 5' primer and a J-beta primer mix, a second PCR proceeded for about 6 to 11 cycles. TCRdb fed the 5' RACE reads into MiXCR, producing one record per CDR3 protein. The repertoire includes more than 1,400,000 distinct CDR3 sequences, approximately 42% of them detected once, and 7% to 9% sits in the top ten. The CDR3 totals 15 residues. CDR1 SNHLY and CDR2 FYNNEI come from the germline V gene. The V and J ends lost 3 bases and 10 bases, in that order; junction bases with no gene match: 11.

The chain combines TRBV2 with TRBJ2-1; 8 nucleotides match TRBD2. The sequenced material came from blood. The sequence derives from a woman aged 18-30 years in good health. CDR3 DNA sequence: TGTGCCAGCAGTGATGCGGCGGGACTAGGGAGGGAGCAGTTCTTC. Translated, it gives CASSDAAGLGREQFF. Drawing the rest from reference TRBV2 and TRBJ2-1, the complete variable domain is EPEVTQTPSHQVTQMGQEVILRCVPISNHLYFYWYRQILGQKVEFLVSFYNNEISEKSEIFDDQFSVERPDGSNFTLKIRSTKLEDSAMYFCASSDAAGLGREQFFGPGTRLTVL.